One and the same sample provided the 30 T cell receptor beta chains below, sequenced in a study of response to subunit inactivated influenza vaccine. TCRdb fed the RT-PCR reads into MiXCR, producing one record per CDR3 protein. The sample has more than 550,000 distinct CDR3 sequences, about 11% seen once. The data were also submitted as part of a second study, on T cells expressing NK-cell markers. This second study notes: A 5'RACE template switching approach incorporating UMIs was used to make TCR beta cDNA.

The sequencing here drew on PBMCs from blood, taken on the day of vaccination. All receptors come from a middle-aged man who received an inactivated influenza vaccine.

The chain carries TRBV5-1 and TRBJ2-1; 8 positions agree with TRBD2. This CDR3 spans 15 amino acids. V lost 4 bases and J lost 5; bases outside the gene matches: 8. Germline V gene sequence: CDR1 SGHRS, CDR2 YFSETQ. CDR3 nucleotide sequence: TGCGCCAGCAGCCTAACGCTAGCGGGCCACAATGAGCAGTTCTTC. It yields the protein CASSLTLAGHNEQFF.

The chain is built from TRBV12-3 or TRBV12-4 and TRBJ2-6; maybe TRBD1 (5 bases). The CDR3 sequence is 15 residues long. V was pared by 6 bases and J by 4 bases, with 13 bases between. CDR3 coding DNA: TGTGCCAGCAGGGAAATAGCAGGGGGGGCCAACGTCCTGACTTTC. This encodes CASREIAGGANVLTF.

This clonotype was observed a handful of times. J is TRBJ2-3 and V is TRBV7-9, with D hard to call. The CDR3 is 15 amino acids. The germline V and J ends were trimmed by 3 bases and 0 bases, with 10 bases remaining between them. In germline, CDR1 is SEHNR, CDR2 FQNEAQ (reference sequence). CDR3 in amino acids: CASSFWAASTDTQYF. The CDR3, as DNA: TGTGCCAGCAGCTTTTGGGCGGCTAGCACAGATACGCAGTATTTT.

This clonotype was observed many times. The CDR3, as DNA: TGTGCCGTCTCGGCAGAGGTAAGATACGAGCAGTACTTC. Translating it yields CAVSAEVRYEQYF. The chain carries TRBV28 and TRBJ2-7; no clear D. Trimming removed 11 bases at V and 4 bases at J, with 18 bases between. In germline, CDR1 is MDHEN, CDR2 SYDVKM. The CDR3 runs 13 residues.

In nucleotides, the CDR3 is TGCAGTGCTAGCGTAGCGGGAGGGTGGAATGAGCAGTTCTTC. As protein: CSASVAGGWNEQFF. The chain carries TRBV20-1 and TRBJ2-1, with 11 bases lining up with TRBD2. The CDR3 extends over 14 amino acids. Trimming removed 3 bases from V and 7 bases from J; junction bases left unmatched: 5. Germline CDR1 and CDR2: DFQATT and SNEGSKA (reference sequence).

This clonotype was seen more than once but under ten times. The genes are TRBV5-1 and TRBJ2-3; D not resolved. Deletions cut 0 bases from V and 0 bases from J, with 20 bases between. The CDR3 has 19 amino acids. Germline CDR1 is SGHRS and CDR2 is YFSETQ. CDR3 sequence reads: CASSLGNPRRVTSTDTQYF. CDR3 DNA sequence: TGCGCCAGCAGCTTGGGAAATCCGCGACGGGTTACTAGCACAGATACGCAGTATTTT. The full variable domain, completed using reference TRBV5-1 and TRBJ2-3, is KAGVTQTPRYLIKTRGQQVTLSCSPISGHRSVSWYQQTPGQGLQFLFEYFSETQRNKGNFPGRFSGRQFSNSRSEMNVSTLELGDSALYLCASSLGNPRRVTSTDTQYFGPGTRLTVL.

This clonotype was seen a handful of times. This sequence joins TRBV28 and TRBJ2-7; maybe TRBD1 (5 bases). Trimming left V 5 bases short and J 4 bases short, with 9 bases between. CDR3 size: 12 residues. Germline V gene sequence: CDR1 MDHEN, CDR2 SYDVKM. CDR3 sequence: CASSTYRYEQYF. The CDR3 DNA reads TGTGCCAGCAGTACTTACAGGTACGAGCAGTACTTC.

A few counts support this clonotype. Here the CDR3 reads CSASRRLGETQYF. The CDR3 DNA reads as TGCAGTGCTAGTAGGAGGCTGGGAGAGACCCAGTACTTC. The chain joins TRBV20-1 to TRBJ2-5, with a weak D call TRBD2 (5 bases). Looked up from germline, CDR1 is DFQATT and CDR2 is SNEGSKA (reference sequence). V lost 3 bases to trimming and J lost 4 bases, with 12 bases between them. The CDR3 sequence is 13 residues long.

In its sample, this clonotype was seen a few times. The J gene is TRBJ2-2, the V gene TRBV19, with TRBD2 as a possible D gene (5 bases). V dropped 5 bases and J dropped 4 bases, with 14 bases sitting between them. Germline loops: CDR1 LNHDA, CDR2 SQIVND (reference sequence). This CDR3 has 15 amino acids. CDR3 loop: CASSSPGSGTGELFF. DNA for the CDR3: TGTGCCAGTAGTTCCCCGGGAAGTGGCACCGGGGAGCTGTTTTTT.

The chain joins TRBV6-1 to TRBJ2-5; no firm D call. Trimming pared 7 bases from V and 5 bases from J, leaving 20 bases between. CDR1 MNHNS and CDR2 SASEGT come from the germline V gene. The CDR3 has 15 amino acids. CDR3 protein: CASTSDGRNGETQYF. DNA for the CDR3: TGTGCCAGCACCTCGGACGGGCGGAATGGGGAGACCCAGTACTTC.

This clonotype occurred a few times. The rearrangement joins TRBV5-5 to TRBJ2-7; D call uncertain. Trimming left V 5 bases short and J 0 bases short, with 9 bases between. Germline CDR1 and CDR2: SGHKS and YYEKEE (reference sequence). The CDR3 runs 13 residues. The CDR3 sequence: CASSSEDSYEQYF. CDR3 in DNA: TGTGCCAGCAGTTCAGAAGACTCCTACGAGCAGTACTTC.

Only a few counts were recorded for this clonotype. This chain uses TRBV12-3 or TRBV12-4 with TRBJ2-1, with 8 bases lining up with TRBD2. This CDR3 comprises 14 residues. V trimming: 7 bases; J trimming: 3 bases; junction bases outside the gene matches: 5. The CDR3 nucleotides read TGTGCCAGCAACCCGGGACTAGACTACAATGAGCAGTTCTTC. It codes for CASNPGLDYNEQFF.

The DNA of the CDR3 is TGTGCCAGCAGTTTTGCCGGGAAAGAGACCCAGTACTTC. It specifies CASSFAGKETQYF. This chain links TRBV12-3 or TRBV12-4 with TRBJ2-5; possible D gene TRBD2, 5 bases. Trimming cost V 3 bases and J 3 bases, with 8 bases left between them. The CDR3 is 13 amino acids.

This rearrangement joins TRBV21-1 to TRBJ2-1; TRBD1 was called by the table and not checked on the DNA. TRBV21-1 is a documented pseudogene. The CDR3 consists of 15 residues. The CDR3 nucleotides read TGTGCCAGCAGCAAAGCCCTTGACAGGGAAAATGAGCAGTCCTTC. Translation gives CASSKALDRENEQSF.

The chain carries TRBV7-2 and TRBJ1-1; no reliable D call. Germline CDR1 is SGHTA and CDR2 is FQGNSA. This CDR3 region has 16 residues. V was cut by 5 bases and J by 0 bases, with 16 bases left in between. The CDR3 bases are TGTGCCAGCAGCCCTAGTAGGGAGGTGCTGAACACTGAAGCTTTCTTT. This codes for CASSPSREVLNTEAFF.

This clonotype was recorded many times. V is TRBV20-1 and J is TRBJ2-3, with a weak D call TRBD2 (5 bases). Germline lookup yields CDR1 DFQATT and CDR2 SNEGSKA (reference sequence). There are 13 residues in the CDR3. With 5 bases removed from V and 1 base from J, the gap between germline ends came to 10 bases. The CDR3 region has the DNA TGCAGTGCTGAGGACTCCGGCACAGATACGCAGTATTTT. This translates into CSAEDSGTDTQYF.

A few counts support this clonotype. CDR3 residues: CASSQVNADQPQHF. The CDR3 nucleotides are TGCGCCAGCAGCCAAGTTAACGCCGATCAGCCCCAGCATTTT. J is TRBJ1-5 and V is TRBV4-1, with D unclear. The V gene lost 1 base and the J gene lost 5 bases, with 9 bases spanning the gap. CDR3 size: 14 residues. In germline, CDR1 is MGHRA, CDR2 YSYEKL.

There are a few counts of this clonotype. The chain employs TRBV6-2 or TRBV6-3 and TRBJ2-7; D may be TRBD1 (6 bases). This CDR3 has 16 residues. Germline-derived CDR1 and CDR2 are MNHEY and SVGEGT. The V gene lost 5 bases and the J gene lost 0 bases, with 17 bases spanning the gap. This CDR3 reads CASSPGQRPFSYEQYF. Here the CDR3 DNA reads TGTGCCAGCAGTCCCGGACAGCGGCCCTTCTCCTACGAGCAGTACTTC.

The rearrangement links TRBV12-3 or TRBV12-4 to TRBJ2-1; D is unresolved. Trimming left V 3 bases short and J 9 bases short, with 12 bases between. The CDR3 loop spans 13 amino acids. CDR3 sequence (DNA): TGTGCCAGCAGTTTTTTAAGGCCGAGTGAGCAGTTCTTC. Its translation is CASSFLRPSEQFF.

The CDR3 sequence: CASSSIAGTTYNEQFF. DNA of the CDR3: TGTGCCAGCAGTTCTATAGCGGGCACTACTTACAATGAGCAGTTCTTC. V is TRBV27 and J is TRBJ2-1, with TRBD2 identical over 7 bases. The V segment lost 4 bases and the J segment 4 bases; nucleotides outside the gene matches: 10. CDR3 length equals 16 residues. CDR1 is MNHEY and CDR2 is SMNVEV in the germline V gene (reference sequence).

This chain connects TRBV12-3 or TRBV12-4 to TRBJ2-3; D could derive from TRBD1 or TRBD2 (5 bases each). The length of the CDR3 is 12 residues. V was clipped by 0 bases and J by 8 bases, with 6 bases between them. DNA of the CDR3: TGTGCCAGCAGTTTAGCTGGGGGTACGCAGTATTTT. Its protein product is CASSLAGGTQYF.

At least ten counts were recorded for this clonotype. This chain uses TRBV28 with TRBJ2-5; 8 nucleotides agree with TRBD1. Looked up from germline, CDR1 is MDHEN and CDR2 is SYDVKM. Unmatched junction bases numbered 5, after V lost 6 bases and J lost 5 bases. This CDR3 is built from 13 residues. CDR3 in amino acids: CASRRTGSETQYF. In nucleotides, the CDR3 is TGTGCCAGCAGAAGGACAGGGTCGGAGACCCAGTACTTC.

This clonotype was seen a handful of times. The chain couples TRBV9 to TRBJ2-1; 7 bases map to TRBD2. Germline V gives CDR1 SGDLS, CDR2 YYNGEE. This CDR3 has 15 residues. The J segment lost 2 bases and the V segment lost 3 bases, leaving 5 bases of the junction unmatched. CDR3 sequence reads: CASSGGGPPYNEQFF. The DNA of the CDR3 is TGTGCCAGCAGCGGGGGGGGACCGCCCTACAATGAGCAGTTCTTC. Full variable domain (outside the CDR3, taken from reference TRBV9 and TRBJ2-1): DSGVTQTPKHLITATGQRVTLRCSPRSGDLSVYWYQQSLDQGLQFLIQYYNGEERAKGNILERFSAQQFPDLHSELNLSSLELGDSALYFCASSGGGPPYNEQFFGPGTRLTVL.

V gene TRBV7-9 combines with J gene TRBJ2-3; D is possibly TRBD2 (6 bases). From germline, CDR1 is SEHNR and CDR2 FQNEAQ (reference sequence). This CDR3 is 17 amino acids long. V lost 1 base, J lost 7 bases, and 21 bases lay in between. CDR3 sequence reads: CASSLGRAAGRLYTQYF. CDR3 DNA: TGTGCCAGCAGCTTAGGTAGGGCAGCGGGTCGTCTGTATACGCAGTATTTT. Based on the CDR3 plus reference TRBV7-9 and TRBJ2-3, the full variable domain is DTGVSQNPRHKITKRGQNVTFRCDPISEHNRLYWYRQTLGQGPEFLTYFQNEAQLEKSRLLSDRFSAERPKGSFSTLEIQRTEQGDSAMYLCASSLGRAAGRLYTQYFGPGTRLTVL.

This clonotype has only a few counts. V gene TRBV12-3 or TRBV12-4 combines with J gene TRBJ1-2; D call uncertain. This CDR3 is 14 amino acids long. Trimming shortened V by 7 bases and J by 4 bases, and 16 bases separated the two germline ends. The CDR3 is CASTKLGSGYGYTF. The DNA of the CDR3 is TGTGCCAGCACGAAATTAGGGAGCGGCTATGGCTACACCTTC.

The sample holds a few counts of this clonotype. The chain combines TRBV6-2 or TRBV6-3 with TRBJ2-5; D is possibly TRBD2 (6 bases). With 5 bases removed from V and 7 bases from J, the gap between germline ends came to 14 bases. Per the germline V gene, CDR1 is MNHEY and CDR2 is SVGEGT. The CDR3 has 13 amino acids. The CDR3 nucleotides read TGTGCCAGCAGTCGACTAGGTTTGTGGACCCAGTACTTC. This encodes CASSRLGLWTQYF.

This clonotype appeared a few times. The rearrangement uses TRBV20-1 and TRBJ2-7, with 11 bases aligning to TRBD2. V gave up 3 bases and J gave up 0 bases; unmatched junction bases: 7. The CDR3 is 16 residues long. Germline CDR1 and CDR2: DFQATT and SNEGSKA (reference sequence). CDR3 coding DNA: TGCAGTGCTAGGCCTAGCGGGGGGCCGAGCTCCTACGAGCAGTACTTC. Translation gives CSARPSGGPSSYEQYF.

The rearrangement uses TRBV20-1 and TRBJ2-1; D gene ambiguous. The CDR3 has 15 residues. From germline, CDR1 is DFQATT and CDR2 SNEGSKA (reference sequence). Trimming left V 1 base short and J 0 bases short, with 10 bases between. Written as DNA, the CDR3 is TGCAGTGCTAGAGTAATGGCCTACTCCTACAATGAGCAGTTCTTC. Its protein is CSARVMAYSYNEQFF.

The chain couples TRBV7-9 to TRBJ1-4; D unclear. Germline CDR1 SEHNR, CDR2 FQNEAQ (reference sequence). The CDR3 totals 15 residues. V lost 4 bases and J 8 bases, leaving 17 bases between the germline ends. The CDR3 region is CASSSSRATGEKLFF. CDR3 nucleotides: TGTGCCAGCAGCTCCTCCCGGGCCACGGGGGAAAAACTGTTTTTT.

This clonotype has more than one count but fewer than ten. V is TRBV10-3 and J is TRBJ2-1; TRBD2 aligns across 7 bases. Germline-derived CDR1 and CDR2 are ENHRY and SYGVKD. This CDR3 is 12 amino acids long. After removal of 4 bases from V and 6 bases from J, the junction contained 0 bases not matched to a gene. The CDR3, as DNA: TGTGCCATCAGTGGACTAGCCAATGAGCAGTTCTTC. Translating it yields CAISGLANEQFF.